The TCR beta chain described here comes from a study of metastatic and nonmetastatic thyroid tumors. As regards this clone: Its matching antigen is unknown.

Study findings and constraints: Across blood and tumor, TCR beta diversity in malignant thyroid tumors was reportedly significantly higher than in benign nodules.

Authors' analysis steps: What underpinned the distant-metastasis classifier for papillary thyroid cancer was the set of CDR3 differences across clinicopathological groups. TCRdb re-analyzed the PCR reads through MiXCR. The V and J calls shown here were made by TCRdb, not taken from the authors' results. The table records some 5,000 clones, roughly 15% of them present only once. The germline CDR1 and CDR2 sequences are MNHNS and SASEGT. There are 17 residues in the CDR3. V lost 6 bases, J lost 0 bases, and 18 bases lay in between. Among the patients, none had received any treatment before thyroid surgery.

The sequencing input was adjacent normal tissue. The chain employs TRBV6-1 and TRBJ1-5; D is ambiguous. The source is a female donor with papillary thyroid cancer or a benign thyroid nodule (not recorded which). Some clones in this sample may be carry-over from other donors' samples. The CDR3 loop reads CASREGIFLLSNQPQHF. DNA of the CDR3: TGTGCCAGCAGAGAGGGTATATTTCTACTTAGCAATCAGCCCCAGCATTTT.